The rows below give T cell receptor beta chains drawn from one sample of a study of technical replicates of blood from several donors. Some clones are missing from TCRdb's copy, which holds only in-frame ones; the method was immunoSEQ multiplex PCR. The sample consists of tens of thousands of clones, 80% to 95% of them appearing once. Sequencing was done on a sample of T cells isolated from PBMCs. These receptors originate from a human donor in good health. Each CDR3 is given without its conserved first and last residue.

TRBJ2-2	TRBV19	ASSIVQDTGELF
TRBJ2-7	TRBV9	ASSVATGTYYEQY
TRBJ1-4	TRBV29-1	SVQEGVTDEKLF
TRBJ2-3	TRBV5-6	ASSLAGGPPDTQY
TRBJ2-5	TRBV28	ASRSRGKGAETQY
TRBJ2-1	TRBV27	ASSLFWRYNEQF
TRBJ2-7	TRBV4-1	ASSQLWSFGHPYEQY
TRBJ2-1	TRBV7-9	ASSLGKPSGSYNEQF
TRBJ1-2	TRBV4-1	ASSFGQGNRNYGYT
TRBJ2-5	TRBV4-3	ASSQEWDTQETQY
TRBJ2-7	TRBV4-1	ASSHPMTSGAYEQY
TRBJ2-3	TRBV29-1	SVDLGRWTQY
TRBJ1-2	TRBV5-1	ASSLGTGNVGYT
TRBJ1-1	TRBV6-5	ASSYSESAKSF
TRBJ1-4	TRBV2	ASMLVRELF
TRBJ2-6	TRBV6-6	ASSSNSGANVLT
TRBJ1-1	TRBV2	ASGGGTEAF
TRBJ1-4	TRBV7-2	ASSPGPNEKLF
TRBJ2-7	TRBV2	ASHEGGVEQY
TRBJ2-3	TRBV30	VIAGVADTQY
TRBJ2-7	TRBV7-9	ASSFSGEVYEQY
TRBJ2-1	TRBV10-3	AISEGPAGEGNEQF
TRBJ2-7	TRBV28	ASSLRGGYEQY
TRBJ1-4	TRBV6-1	ASIGQLNEKLF
TRBJ1-1	TRBV27	ASSFFGLNTEAF
TRBJ1-1	TRBV29-1	SVVSTGSTNTEAF
TRBJ1-1	TRBV5-1	ASSLEGTGTMVDTEAF
TRBJ2-3	TRBV11-2	ASSFSRGTDTQY